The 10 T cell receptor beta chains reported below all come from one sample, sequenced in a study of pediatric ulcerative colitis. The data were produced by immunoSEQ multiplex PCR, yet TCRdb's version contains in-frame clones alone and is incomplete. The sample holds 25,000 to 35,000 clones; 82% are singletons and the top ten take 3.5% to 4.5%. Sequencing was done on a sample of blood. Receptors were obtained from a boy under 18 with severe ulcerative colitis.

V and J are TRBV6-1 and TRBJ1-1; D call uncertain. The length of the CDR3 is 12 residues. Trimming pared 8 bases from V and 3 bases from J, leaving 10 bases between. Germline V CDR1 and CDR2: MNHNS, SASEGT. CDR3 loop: CASGPYYTEAFF. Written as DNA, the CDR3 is TGTGCCAGCGGGCCCTACTACACTGAAGCTTTCTTT.

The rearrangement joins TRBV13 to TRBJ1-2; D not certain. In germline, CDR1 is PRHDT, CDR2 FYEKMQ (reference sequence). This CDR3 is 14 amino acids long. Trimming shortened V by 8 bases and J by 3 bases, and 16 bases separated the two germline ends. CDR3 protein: CASAAWAHDYGYTF. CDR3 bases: TGTGCCAGCGCCGCGTGGGCGCATGACTATGGCTACACCTTC.

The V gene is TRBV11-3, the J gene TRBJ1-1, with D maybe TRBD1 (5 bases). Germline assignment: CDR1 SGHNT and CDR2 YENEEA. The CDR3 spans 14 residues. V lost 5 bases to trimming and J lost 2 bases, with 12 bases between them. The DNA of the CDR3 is TGTGCCAGCAGCCGACGACAGAGTAACACTGAAGCTTTCTTT. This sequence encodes CASSRRQSNTEAFF.

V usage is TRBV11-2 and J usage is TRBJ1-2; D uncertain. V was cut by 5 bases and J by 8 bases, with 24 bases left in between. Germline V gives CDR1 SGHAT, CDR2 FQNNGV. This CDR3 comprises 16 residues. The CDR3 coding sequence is TGTGCCAGCAGCCCCTACCGTACCCTCCGGGCCTCCGGCTACACCTTC. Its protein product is CASSPYRTLRASGYTF.

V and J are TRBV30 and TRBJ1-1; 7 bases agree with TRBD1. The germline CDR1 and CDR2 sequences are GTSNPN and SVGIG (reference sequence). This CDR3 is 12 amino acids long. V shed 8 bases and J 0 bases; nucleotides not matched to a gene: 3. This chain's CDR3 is CARGQLNTEAFF. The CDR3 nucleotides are TGTGCCCGGGGACAGTTGAACACTGAAGCTTTCTTT.

This CDR3 is CASSQAPNTEAFF. DNA for the CDR3: TGCGCCAGCAGCCAAGCCCCGAACACTGAAGCTTTCTTT. The J gene is TRBJ1-1, the V gene TRBV4-1; D is uncertain. CDR1 MGHRA and CDR2 YSYEKL come from the germline V gene. V shed 1 base and J shed 1 base, with 4 bases lying between them. The CDR3 has 13 residues.

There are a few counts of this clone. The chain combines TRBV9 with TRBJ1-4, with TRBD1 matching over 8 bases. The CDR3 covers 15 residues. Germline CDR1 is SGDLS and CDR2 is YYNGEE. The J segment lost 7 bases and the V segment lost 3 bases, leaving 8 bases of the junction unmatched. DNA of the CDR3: TGTGCCAGCAGCGCAGGACAGGGAAGGACTGAAAAACTGTTTTTT. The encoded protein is CASSAGQGRTEKLFF.

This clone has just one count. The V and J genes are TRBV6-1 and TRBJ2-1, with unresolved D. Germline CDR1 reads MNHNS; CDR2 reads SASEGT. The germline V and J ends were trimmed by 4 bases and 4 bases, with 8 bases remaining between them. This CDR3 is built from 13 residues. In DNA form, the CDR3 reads TGTGCCAGCAGTGTGGGGAAGTACAATGAGCAGTTCTTC. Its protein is CASSVGKYNEQFF.

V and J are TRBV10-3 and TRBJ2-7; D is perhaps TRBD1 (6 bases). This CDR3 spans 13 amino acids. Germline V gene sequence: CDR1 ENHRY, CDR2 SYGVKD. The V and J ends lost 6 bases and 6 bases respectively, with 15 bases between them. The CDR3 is CAISPGQETEQYF. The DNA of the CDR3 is TGTGCCATCAGCCCGGGACAAGAAACCGAGCAGTACTTC.

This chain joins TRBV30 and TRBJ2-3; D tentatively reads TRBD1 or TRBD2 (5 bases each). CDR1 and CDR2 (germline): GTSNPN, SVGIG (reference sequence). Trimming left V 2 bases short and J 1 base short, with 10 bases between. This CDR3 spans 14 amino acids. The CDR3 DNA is TGTGCCTGGAGTTCCGGGACGGGCACAGATACGCAGTATTTT. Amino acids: CAWSSGTGTDTQYF.